A single T cell receptor beta chain is shown here with its context. When the RNA was reverse transcribed, random hexamers were used with an input of roughly 0.5 to 1 ug. Each CDR3 protein gets one entry after TCRdb re-called the immunoSEQ multiplex PCR reads with MiXCR. The table shows about 210,000 distinct CDR3 sequences, with approximately 95% occurring only once. The sample originates from a study of CD8 T cells in Susac syndrome. The V gene's germline CDR1 is SGDLS and CDR2 YYNGEE. V lost 6 bases, J lost 4 bases, and 18 bases lay in between. CDR3 size: 15 residues. V usage is TRBV9 and J usage is TRBJ2-3; possible D gene TRBD2, 7 bases. Sequenced: CD4+ T cells from PBMCs. The source of this sequence is a human donor with multiple sclerosis. CDR3 amino acids: CASTLGGGRADTQYF. The CDR3 nucleotides read TGTGCCAGCACCCTAGGGGGGGGTAGGGCAGATACGCAGTATTTT.